Following are 8 T cell receptor beta chains from one sample sequenced in a study of Graves' ophthalmopathy and Graves' hyperthyroidism. As the template, RNA transcripts were used to amplify TCR beta CDR3 regions. First-round RT-PCR with HTBI primers preceded a second-round multiplex PCR. TCRdb re-derived calls from the multiplex PCR reads in MiXCR, one entry per CDR3 protein. Among approximately 1.2 million distinct CDR3 sequences listed, about two fifths were seen once. Sequencing used peripheral blood or thyroid tissue (not recorded which). All receptors derive from an adult man with Graves' hyperthyroidism.

The rearrangement links TRBV6-5 to TRBJ2-2, with D maybe TRBD2 (6 bases). Germline V gene sequence: CDR1 MNHEY, CDR2 SVGAGI. The V and J ends lost 4 bases and 4 bases respectively, with 16 bases between them. The CDR3 is 16 amino acids. The CDR3 DNA reads TGTGCCAGCAGTTTAGGAGGGGCAGGACCCACCGGGGAGCTGTTTTTT. Translation gives CASSLGGAGPTGELFF.

This chain joins TRBV29-1 and TRBJ1-1; 8 bases are a match to TRBD1. The CDR3 covers 11 residues. The junction had 0 bases not matched to a gene; V was cut back by 6 bases and J by 3 bases. Germline V CDR1 and CDR2: SQVTM, ANQGSEA. CDR3 region: CSVQGDTEAFF. CDR3 DNA sequence: TGCAGCGTACAGGGGGACACTGAAGCTTTCTTT.

Worth noting for this clonotype: Given a much more abundant clone one base away, this may be a read error. The rearrangement uses TRBV20-1 and TRBJ2-7, with TRBD2 matching over 8 bases. Trimming at V came to 1 base and at J to 2 bases, leaving 1 base not matched to a gene. Germline V gene data show CDR1 as DFQATT and CDR2 as SNEGSKA (reference sequence). This CDR3 region has 13 residues. CDR3 in DNA: TGCAGTGCTAGAGGAGCGGGAGCCTACGAGCAGTACTTC. Translated: CSARGAGAYEQYF.

The gene calls are TRBV10-2 and TRBJ2-3; TRBD1 is a possible D gene (5 bases). The CDR3 sequence is 12 residues long. The germline CDR1 and CDR2 sequences are WSHSY and SAAADI. Trimming removed 6 bases at V and 6 bases at J, with 10 bases between. Written as DNA, the CDR3 is TGCGCCAGCAGGCAGGGTTTCGATACGCAGTATTTT. Residues: CASRQGFDTQYF.

This clonotype was seen at least ten times. The gene calls are TRBV9 and TRBJ2-7, with D possibly being TRBD1 or TRBD2 (5 bases each). The CDR3 is 14 residues long. Germline V lookup: CDR1 SGDLS, CDR2 YYNGEE. Between the trimmed V and J ends, which lost 0 bases and 0 bases, there was a span of 7 bases. In nucleotides, the CDR3 is TGTGCCAGCAGCGTAGGGGGGAACTCCTACGAGCAGTACTTC. Amino acids: CASSVGGNSYEQYF.

This chain uses TRBV29-1 with TRBJ2-7; a weak D match, TRBD1 (5 bases). Germline CDR1 and CDR2: SQVTM and ANQGSEA. The length of the CDR3 is 14 residues. Trimming left V 5 bases short and J 6 bases short, with 20 bases between. Here the CDR3 reads CSVIQGSRALEQYF. CDR3 sequence (DNA): TGCAGCGTTATCCAAGGGTCCAGGGCGCTCGAGCAGTACTTC.

This clonotype was counted at least ten times. The chain carries TRBV19 and TRBJ1-1; D unclear. With 7 bases removed from V and 0 bases from J, the gap between germline ends came to 15 bases. Germline V CDR1 and CDR2: LNHDA, SQIVND (reference sequence). CDR3 length equals 15 residues. CDR3 amino acids: CASKAISTLNTEAFF. In nucleotides, the CDR3 is TGTGCCAGTAAAGCGATCTCTACCCTGAACACTGAAGCTTTCTTT. Together with reference TRBV19 and TRBJ1-1, the CDR3 gives the full variable domain: DGGITQSPKYLFRKEGQNVTLSCEQNLNHDAMYWYRQDPGQGLRLIYYSQIVNDFQKGDIAEGYSVSREKKESFPLTVTSAQKNPTAFYLCASKAISTLNTEAFFGQGTRLTVV.

This clonotype was recorded many times. CDR3 loop: CASSIIGGGGETQYF. CDR3 sequence (DNA): TGTGCCAGTAGTATCATAGGGGGAGGAGGTGAGACCCAGTACTTC. This sequence joins TRBV19 and TRBJ2-5; D may be TRBD1 or TRBD2 (6 bases each). This CDR3 region has 15 residues. The germline V gene encodes CDR1 LNHDA and CDR2 SQIVND (reference sequence). V lost 3 bases to trimming and J lost 5 bases, with 16 bases between them.